The 22 T cell receptor beta chains given below trace back to one sample, sequenced in a study of blood T cell repertoires in COVID-19. TCRdb's copy holds only in-frame clones and misses some; the assay was immunoSEQ multiplex PCR. The sample consists of around 74,000 clones, roughly 85% of them appearing once. Input material: peripheral blood. The source is a man aged 30 to 45 with acute or convalescent COVID-19.

V is TRBV7-3 and J is TRBJ2-1; 9 nucleotides match TRBD2. The CDR3 runs 14 residues. Looked up from germline, CDR1 is SGHTA and CDR2 is FQGTGA. V shed 4 bases and J 5 bases; nucleotides not matched to a gene: 3. CDR3 in DNA: TGTGCCAGCAGCTCGGGACTAGCTCACAATGAGCAGTTCTTC. Amino acid sequence: CASSSGLAHNEQFF.

V gene TRBV14 combines with J gene TRBJ1-6; 9 positions agree with TRBD1. Germline V gene data show CDR1 as SGHDN and CDR2 as FVKESK. V lost 6 bases, J lost 8 bases, and 8 bases stayed unmatched. There are 15 residues in the CDR3. The CDR3 protein is CASSETGGTYSPLHF. As DNA, the CDR3 is TGTGCCAGCAGTGAAACAGGGGGCACTTATTCACCCCTCCACTTT.

The chain is built from TRBV6-2 or TRBV6-3 and TRBJ2-3, with D perhaps matching TRBD2 (6 bases). V was pared by 1 base and J by 4 bases, with 9 bases between. Germline CDR1 MNHEY, CDR2 SVGEGT. This CDR3 has 14 amino acids. The CDR3 coding sequence is TGTGCCAGCAGTTACTTGGAGGGGCCAGATACGCAGTATTTT. This gives the protein CASSYLEGPDTQYF.

This chain uses TRBV4-3 with TRBJ2-2, with 8 bases identical to TRBD1. V was clipped by 0 bases and J by 2 bases; unmatched bases: 8. The CDR3 covers 18 residues. Germline CDR1 LGHNA, CDR2 YSLEER. This chain's CDR3 is CASSQDRARGLNTGELFF. CDR3 DNA sequence: TGCGCCAGCAGCCAAGATCGGGCCAGGGGGCTTAACACCGGGGAGCTGTTTTTT.

In this sample, this clone turned up once. The chain combines TRBV29-1 with TRBJ2-2, with D unresolved. The CDR3 runs 11 residues. The V and J ends lost 4 bases and 9 bases respectively, with 9 bases between them. Germline assignment: CDR1 SQVTM and CDR2 ANQGSEA. The CDR3 is CSVGGSRELFF. CDR3 bases: TGCAGCGTTGGAGGCTCGCGGGAGCTGTTTTTT.

V usage is TRBV11-2 and J usage is TRBJ2-1; D call uncertain. The CDR3 runs to 15 residues. Germline loops: CDR1 SGHAT, CDR2 FQNNGV. Trimming removed 6 bases from V and 4 bases from J, with 16 bases in between. The CDR3 DNA sequence: TGTGCCAGCAGGAGGAGAGTTCTCTCGTACAATGAGCAGTTCTTC. This gives the protein CASRRRVLSYNEQFF.

The V call is TRBV19, the J call TRBJ2-1, with D tentatively TRBD1 (6 bases). Germline CDR1 LNHDA, CDR2 SQIVND (reference sequence). The V and J ends lost 3 bases and 2 bases respectively, with 14 bases between them. The CDR3 is made up of 16 amino acids. This CDR3 reads CASSISGDIAYNEQFF. CDR3 in DNA: TGTGCCAGTAGTATCTCTGGGGACATAGCCTACAATGAGCAGTTCTTC.

The chain carries TRBV9 and TRBJ2-3; no clear D. The V gene lost 4 bases and the J gene lost 6 bases, with 9 bases spanning the gap. Germline V CDR1 and CDR2: SGDLS, YYNGEE. The length of the CDR3 is 12 residues. CDR3 DNA: TGTGCCAGCAGCCTCGACTCCGATACGCAGTATTTT. It is translated as CASSLDSDTQYF.

This sequence joins TRBV28 and TRBJ1-1, with TRBD1 identical over 7 bases. Germline V gene data show CDR1 as MDHEN and CDR2 as SYDVKM. V lost 2 bases to trimming and J lost 0 bases; unmatched junction nucleotides: 12. The CDR3 sequence is 18 residues long. In DNA, the CDR3 is TGTGCCAGCAGTTTAGAAGGGGGCGGGTGGTATATGAACACTGAAGCTTTCTTT. Its protein is CASSLEGGGWYMNTEAFF.

V usage is TRBV28 and J usage is TRBJ2-7, with 11 bases matching TRBD1. The CDR3 loop spans 14 amino acids. Germline V gene data show CDR1 as MDHEN and CDR2 as SYDVKM. V gave up 5 bases and J gave up 5 bases; unmatched junction bases: 5. CDR3 coding DNA: TGTGCCAGCAGTGATCCGGGACAGGGGGACGAGCAGTACTTC. Amino acids: CASSDPGQGDEQYF.

The rearrangement links TRBV27 to TRBJ2-3, with a weak D call TRBD2 (6 bases). The CDR3 spans 16 residues. Trimming removed 5 bases from V and 2 bases from J, with 17 bases in between. Germline V gene data show CDR1 as MNHEY and CDR2 as SMNVEV (reference sequence). CDR3 region: CASSPVSGLYTDTQYF. The CDR3 DNA sequence: TGTGCCAGCAGTCCCGTCAGCGGGCTATACACAGATACGCAGTATTTT.

This clone is large in the sample. The CDR3 coding sequence is TGTGCCAGCATAGACCGGGACAGGATCAATGAAAAACTGTTTTTT. Its translation: CASIDRDRINEKLFF. The chain employs TRBV2 and TRBJ1-4, with 8 bases that match TRBD1. The CDR3 spans 15 residues. V dropped 7 bases and J dropped 5; count of bases not matched to a gene: 9. In germline, CDR1 is SNHLY, CDR2 FYNNEI.

The genes are TRBV2 and TRBJ2-7; 8 nucleotides align to TRBD2. CDR3 length: 14 amino acids. Germline CDR1 and CDR2: SNHLY and FYNNEI. J lost 9 bases, V lost 4 bases, and 11 bases had no gene match. This chain's CDR3 is CASSGAGEPGVQYF. Written as DNA, the CDR3 is TGTGCCAGCAGTGGAGCGGGAGAACCCGGGGTGCAGTACTTC.

Only one count was recorded for this clone. The chain couples TRBV15 to TRBJ2-6; D is possibly TRBD2 (7 bases). Germline loops: CDR1 LNHNV, CDR2 YYDKDF (reference sequence). The CDR3 is 15 residues long. Trimming cost V 9 bases and J 2 bases, with 14 bases left between them. The DNA of the CDR3 is TGTGCCACGGCCGTAGGGGGGGCTGGGGCCAACGTCCTGACTTTC. Protein product: CATAVGGAGANVLTF. The whole variable domain, remainder taken from reference TRBV15 and TRBJ2-6, is DAMVIQNPRYQVTQFGKPVTLSCSQTLNHNVMYWYQQKSSQAPKLLFHYYDKDFNNEADTPDNFQSRRPNTSFCFLDIRSPGLGDTAMYLCATAVGGAGANVLTFGAGSRLTVL.

The genes are TRBV14 and TRBJ1-3; possible D gene TRBD1, 6 bases. The V gene's germline CDR1 is SGHDN and CDR2 FVKESK. The CDR3 length is 17 residues. Deletions cut 3 bases from V and 6 bases from J, with 21 bases between. CDR3 in amino acids: CASSHRRASPGENTIYF. The CDR3 DNA reads TGTGCCAGCAGCCATCGTCGGGCCAGTCCAGGGGAAAACACCATATATTTT. Drawing the rest from reference TRBV14 and TRBJ1-3, the complete variable domain is EAGVTQFPSHSVIEKGQTVTLRCDPISGHDNLYWYRRVMGKEIKFLLHFVKESKQDESGMPNNRFLAERTGGTYSTLKVQPAELEDSGVYFCASSHRRASPGENTIYFGEGSWLTVV.

The chain links TRBV11-2 to TRBJ1-2; a possible D gene is TRBD1 (6 bases). V lost 1 base, J lost 4 bases, and 10 bases lay in between. This CDR3 comprises 14 residues. Germline assignment: CDR1 SGHAT and CDR2 FQNNGV. The CDR3 nucleotides are TGTGCCAGCAGCTTAGCCAGGGGTGTCTATGGCTACACCTTC. This sequence encodes CASSLARGVYGYTF.

The V call is TRBV3-1 (or the pseudogene TRBV3-2), the J call TRBJ2-1, with 7 nucleotides matching TRBD2. CDR1 and CDR2 (germline): LGHDT, YNNKEL (reference sequence). The junction had 6 bases not matched to a gene; V was cut back by 8 bases and J by 5 bases. CDR3 size: 13 residues. The CDR3 coding sequence is TGTGCCAGCTCAAGACTAGCAAACAATGAGCAGTTCTTC. Residues: CASSRLANNEQFF.

The rearrangement links TRBV27 to TRBJ2-1, with unresolved D. Germline V gene lookup returns CDR1 MNHEY and CDR2 SMNVEV (reference sequence). The CDR3 runs to 13 residues. Trimming pared 2 bases from V and 4 bases from J, leaving 6 bases between. This CDR3 is CASSLSAYNEQFF. In DNA, the CDR3 is TGTGCCAGCAGTTTAAGCGCATACAATGAGCAGTTCTTC.

The chain combines TRBV9 with TRBJ2-2, with 7 bases that match TRBD1. J gave up 3 bases and V 2 bases, and 7 bases lay outside the gene matches. Germline lookup yields CDR1 SGDLS and CDR2 YYNGEE. CDR3 length: 16 amino acids. CDR3 region: CASSVEQGLYTGELFF. CDR3 sequence (DNA): TGTGCCAGCAGCGTGGAACAGGGGCTTTACACCGGGGAGCTGTTTTTT.

A single count supports this clone. The V and J genes are TRBV4-1 and TRBJ1-5; D not resolved. The CDR3 consists of 13 residues. The V gene lost 4 bases and the J gene lost 3 bases, with 7 bases spanning the gap. The V gene's germline CDR1 is MGHRA and CDR2 YSYEKL. CDR3 nucleotides: TGCGCCAGCAGCCGAGGAATCAATCAGCCCCAGCATTTT. This translates into CASSRGINQPQHF.

In DNA, the CDR3 is TGTGCCACCTCGGGACTCGGCCCCGGTGAGCAGTTCTTC. This codes for CATSGLGPGEQFF. V gene TRBV15 combines with J gene TRBJ2-1; D is possibly TRBD2 (6 bases). The CDR3 spans 13 residues. The germline V and J ends were trimmed by 8 bases and 9 bases, with 17 bases remaining between them. Looked up from germline, CDR1 is LNHNV and CDR2 is YYDKDF (reference sequence).

The chain uses TRBV28 and TRBJ1-6; D is unclear. Germline-derived CDR1 and CDR2 are MDHEN and SYDVKM. The CDR3 has 14 residues. Trimming shortened V by 4 bases and J by 3 bases, and 7 bases separated the two germline ends. The CDR3 DNA sequence: TGTGCCAGCAGTTATCCAGACTATAATTCACCCCTCCACTTT. Amino acid sequence: CASSYPDYNSPLHF.